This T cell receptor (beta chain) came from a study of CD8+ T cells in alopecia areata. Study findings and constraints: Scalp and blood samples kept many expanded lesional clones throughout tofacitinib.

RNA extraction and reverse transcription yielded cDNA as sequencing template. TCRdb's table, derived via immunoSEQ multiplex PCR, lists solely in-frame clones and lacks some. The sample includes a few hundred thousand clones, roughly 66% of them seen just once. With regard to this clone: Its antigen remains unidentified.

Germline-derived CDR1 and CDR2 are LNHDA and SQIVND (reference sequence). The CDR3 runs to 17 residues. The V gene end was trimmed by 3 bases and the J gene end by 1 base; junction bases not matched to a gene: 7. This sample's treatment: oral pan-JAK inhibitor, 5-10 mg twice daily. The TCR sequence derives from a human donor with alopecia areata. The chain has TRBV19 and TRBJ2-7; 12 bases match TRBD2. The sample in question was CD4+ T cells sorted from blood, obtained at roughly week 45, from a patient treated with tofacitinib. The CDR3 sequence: CASSILSSGGASYEQYF. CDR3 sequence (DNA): TGTGCCAGTAGTATTCTATCTAGCGGGGGGGCTTCCTACGAGCAGTACTTC.